The source of this T cell receptor delta chain is a study of Vδ1+ human thymocytes. The template was reverse-transcribed extracted RNA. Multiplex PCR used pooled V-gene forward primers and a constant-region reverse primer to amplify CDR3s. TCRdb ran CATT on the multiplex PCR reads. This sample yields 45,000 to 60,000 delta-chain clones, of which more than 15% are seen a single time; under 0.6% belongs to the top ten. Findings and limits, study-wide: In the thymus, TRG and TRD repertoires looked highly polyclonal with Gaussian CDR3 lengths.

V lost 4 bases and J lost 3, with 30 bases in between. Germline values: CDR1 TSWWSYY, CDR2 QGS. CDR3 size: 20 residues. As to this clone: The antigen remains undetermined.

The chain joins TRDV1 to TRDJ1, with D possibly TRDD3 on 9 matching bases. The TCR sequence derives from a boy under three years old who had congenital heart surgery. The sample comprised Vdelta1+ gamma-delta thymocytes from the thymus. Subset noted: FACS-sorted CD3+ TCRalphabeta- TCRVdelta1+ TCRVdelta2- thymocytes. The DNA for the CDR3 is TGTGCTCTTGGGGTACGGCCTTCCTATTTAGCGGGGATACGCGCCGATAAACTCATCTTT. It is translated as CALGVRPSYLAGIRADKLIF.